This T cell receptor (beta chain) was sequenced in a study of technical replicates of blood from several donors. CDR1 and CDR2 from the germline V gene are SGHTA and FQGNSA. The ends were cut back, 5 bases at V and 6 bases at J, with 20 bases in the middle. This CDR3 region has 16 residues. Profiled with immunoSEQ multiplex PCR; TCRdb holds only in-frame clones, not every one. This table holds some 79,000 clones, approximately 91% found once. The specimen was T cells isolated from PBMCs. The sequence was collected from a human donor in good health. Some clones in this sample may be carry-over from other donors' samples. This chain uses TRBV7-2 with TRBJ2-1; weak D call: TRBD2 (6 bases). The CDR3: CASSDIGGTRGNEQFF. CDR3 DNA sequence: TGTGCCAGCAGCGATATTGGAGGGACCCGTGGCAATGAGCAGTTCTTC.